This T cell receptor (beta chain) was recovered during a study of blood T cell repertoires in COVID-19. Study background: COVID-19 samples collected from the United States, Italy and Spain covered acute and convalescent phases. The analysed material was cDNA or gDNA that came from T cells, B-cell-depleted T cells, or PBMCs.

The length of the CDR3 is 15 residues. Germline trimming cut 1 base from V and 7 bases from J; bases unmatched to any gene: 6. CDR1 and CDR2 from the germline V gene are SGHTA and FQGNSA. Original methodology: Researchers report that nucleated cell counts were estimated from reference gene primer amplification. TCRdb keeps only in-frame clones here, not all; method: immunoSEQ multiplex PCR. D and trimming come from the DNA, and the V and J calls and clone size come from that table. In the table there are some 150,000 clones, more than 65% of which are singletons. The TCR was taken from a woman aged 45-60 years with acute or convalescent COVID-19. Sequenced sample: peripheral blood. The V and J genes are TRBV7-2 and TRBJ1-5, with 8 bases lining up with TRBD1. CDR3 DNA: TGTGCCAGCAGCTTAGTTTCAGGGGGCGAACAGCCCCAGCATTTT. It encodes CASSLVSGGEQPQHF.